The 19 T cell receptor beta chains given below trace back to one sample, sequenced in a study of blood T cell repertoires in COVID-19. Assay used: immunoSEQ multiplex PCR; TCRdb lists only in-frame clones, some missing. The sample records tens of thousands of clones, about nine tenths being singletons. Specimen: peripheral blood. The receptors come from a male donor with acute or convalescent COVID-19.

This chain joins TRBV6-2 or TRBV6-3 and TRBJ2-7, with TRBD1 matching over 12 bases. The junction had 10 bases not matched to a gene; V was cut back by 6 bases and J by 4 bases. Germline V gene sequence: CDR1 MNHEY, CDR2 SVGEGT. CDR3 length: 16 residues. The CDR3, as DNA: TGTGCCAGCAGCCCGCGCCCGGGACAGGGGGCATACGAGCAGTACTTC. It codes for CASSPRPGQGAYEQYF.

The rearrangement joins TRBV24-1 to TRBJ2-7, with 9 bases identical to TRBD1. The CDR3 has 18 residues. Looked up from germline, CDR1 is KGHDR and CDR2 is SFDVKD. Losses at the gene ends were 3 bases for V and 3 bases for J; bases not matched to a gene: 14. Here the CDR3 reads CATSDIRDRVPQIYEQYF. The CDR3 DNA follows: TGTGCCACCAGTGATATCCGGGACAGGGTTCCCCAGATCTACGAGCAGTACTTC.

This clone was recorded only once. This chain uses TRBV28 with TRBJ1-2; possible D gene TRBD1, 6 bases. The CDR3 sequence is 13 residues long. V was clipped by 7 bases and J by 2 bases, with 11 bases between them. Germline V gene lookup returns CDR1 MDHEN and CDR2 SYDVKM. This chain's CDR3 is CASTRGTNYGYTF. The CDR3 DNA follows: TGTGCCAGCACCAGGGGAACCAACTATGGCTACACCTTC.

The CDR3 region is CASSPLGVADTQYF. The CDR3 region has the DNA TGTGCCAGCTCACCCCTAGGGGTGGCAGATACGCAGTATTTT. This chain links TRBV18 with TRBJ2-3, with D possibly TRBD1 on 5 matching bases. V was clipped by 3 bases and J by 4 bases, with 11 bases between them. The CDR3 is made up of 14 amino acids. Germline CDR1 and CDR2: KGHSH and LQKENI.

The CDR3 nucleotides read TGTGCCAGCAGCCCCCGACAGGGGGGCTTAGGGGAGCAGTACTTC. Amino acids: CASSPRQGGLGEQYF. The J gene is TRBJ2-7, the V gene TRBV7-6; 9 bases agree with TRBD1. CDR1 is SGHVS and CDR2 is FNYEAQ in the germline V gene. This CDR3 has 15 residues. V was clipped by 5 bases and J by 7 bases; unmatched bases: 12.

V is TRBV10-3 and J is TRBJ1-2, with 9 bases aligning to TRBD1. The germline V gene encodes CDR1 ENHRY and CDR2 SYGVKD. This CDR3 has 15 residues. The J segment lost 6 bases and the V segment lost 2 bases, leaving 7 bases of the junction unmatched. The CDR3 spells CAISEAEGTGNGYTF. CDR3 nucleotide sequence: TGTGCCATCAGTGAGGCAGAAGGGACAGGGAATGGCTACACCTTC.

The DNA of the CDR3 is TGTGCCTGGAGTGACCGCGAGGTTGAAGCTTTCTTT. This translates into CAWSDREVEAFF. The chain couples TRBV30 to TRBJ1-1; D is unresolved. The V end was cut by 1 base, the J end by 7 bases, with 10 bases between. This CDR3 region has 12 residues. The germline V gene has CDR1 GTSNPN and CDR2 SVGIG (reference sequence).

The chain uses TRBV6-6 and TRBJ1-5; 7 bases are shared with TRBD1. V dropped 8 bases and J dropped 6; count of bases not matched to a gene: 10. There are 14 residues in the CDR3. From germline, CDR1 is MNHNY and CDR2 SVGAGI (reference sequence). The CDR3 nucleotides read TGTGCCAGCGGTACAGGGGAAGGGCGTCAGCCCCAGCATTTT. Encoded protein: CASGTGEGRQPQHF.

The rearrangement links TRBV6-5 to TRBJ2-7; D unclear. This CDR3 spans 15 amino acids. With 0 bases removed from V and 0 bases from J, the gap between germline ends came to 9 bases. Germline V gene data show CDR1 as MNHEY and CDR2 as SVGAGI. The CDR3 here is CASSYSVYSSYEQYF. The CDR3, as DNA: TGTGCCAGCAGTTACTCGGTCTATTCCTCCTACGAGCAGTACTTC.

The gene calls are TRBV3-1 (or the pseudogene TRBV3-2) and TRBJ2-2; the D is unclear. This CDR3 has 13 amino acids. V was shortened by 4 bases and J by 5 bases, with 8 bases between the two germline ends. Germline V gives CDR1 LGHDT, CDR2 YNNKEL (reference sequence). The CDR3 DNA reads TGTGCCAGCAGCCTTGTATTGACCGGGGAGCTGTTTTTT. Amino acid sequence: CASSLVLTGELFF.

The gene calls are TRBV28 and TRBJ1-2, with D possibly being TRBD1 (5 bases). Trimming removed 3 bases from V and 5 bases from J, with 16 bases in between. The CDR3 has 15 amino acids. Germline V lookup: CDR1 MDHEN, CDR2 SYDVKM. In nucleotides, the CDR3 is TGTGCCAGCAGTTTTCTGGGCAGGGCTAGGTATGGCTACACCTTC. Amino acids: CASSFLGRARYGYTF.

The chain carries TRBV7-9 and TRBJ1-2, with D tentatively TRBD1 (5 bases). From germline, CDR1 is SEHNR and CDR2 FQNEAQ (reference sequence). CDR3 length: 14 amino acids. With 6 bases removed from V and 6 bases from J, the gap between germline ends came to 17 bases. The CDR3 DNA sequence: TGTGCCAGCAGTCTCATGGAGGGGTGGGATGGCTACACCTTC. It translates to CASSLMEGWDGYTF.

The rearrangement joins TRBV27 to TRBJ1-1; D unclear. Germline V gene sequence: CDR1 MNHEY, CDR2 SMNVEV (reference sequence). This CDR3 has 14 residues. V lost 6 bases, J lost 5 bases, and 16 bases lay in between. CDR3 protein: CASRKYPGGTEAFF. CDR3 DNA sequence: TGTGCCAGCAGAAAATACCCCGGCGGAACTGAAGCTTTCTTT.

The V call is TRBV7-6, the J call TRBJ1-6; TRBD1 might be the D (5 bases). CDR1 and CDR2 (germline): SGHVS, FNYEAQ. The CDR3 length is 16 residues. V was shortened by 1 base and J by 10 bases, with 17 bases between the two germline ends. CDR3 region: CASSLVPDQGRSPLHF. CDR3 DNA sequence: TGTGCCAGCAGCTTAGTCCCCGATCAGGGTCGATCACCCCTCCACTTT. Full variable domain (outside the CDR3, taken from reference TRBV7-6 and TRBJ1-6): GAGVSQSPRYKVTKRGQDVALRCDPISGHVSLYWYRQALGQGPEFLTYFNYEAQQDKSGLPNDRFSAERPEGSISTLTIQRTEQRDSAMYRCASSLVPDQGRSPLHFGNGTRLTVT.

The J gene is TRBJ1-4, the V gene TRBV5-1; 8 nucleotides agree with TRBD1. The CDR3 consists of 15 residues. CDR1 and CDR2 (germline): SGHRS, YFSETQ. V shed 4 bases, J shed 10 bases, and the junction held 12 bases outside the gene matches. This CDR3 is CASSQDRGPLGKLFF. CDR3 sequence (DNA): TGCGCCAGCAGCCAAGACAGGGGACCTCTAGGAAAACTGTTTTTT.

The chain employs TRBV28 and TRBJ1-4; TRBD1 is a possible D gene (5 bases). CDR1 and CDR2 from the germline V gene are MDHEN and SYDVKM. The V end was cut by 6 bases, the J end by 4 bases, with 6 bases between. The CDR3 consists of 12 residues. This chain's CDR3 is CASRTVNEKLFF. Here the CDR3 DNA reads TGTGCCAGCAGGACAGTTAATGAAAAACTGTTTTTT.

V gene TRBV6-5 combines with J gene TRBJ1-5, with 7 bases identical to TRBD1. J was trimmed by 1 base and V by 9 bases; bases with no gene match: 6. CDR1 is MNHEY, CDR2 SVGAGI, per germline. This CDR3 has 14 amino acids. In DNA, the CDR3 is TGTGCCAGTGGAGAGGGGGCCAGCAATCAGCCCCAGCATTTT. Encoded protein: CASGEGASNQPQHF.

The chain recombines TRBV6-2 or TRBV6-3 with TRBJ2-3; D call uncertain. This CDR3 spans 16 amino acids. Trimming took off 4 bases at V and 3 bases at J, with 17 bases between the two ends. Germline lookup yields CDR1 MNHEY and CDR2 SVGEGT. DNA for the CDR3: TGTGCCAGCAGTTCCCTAGTCGTCGTGAGGACAGATACGCAGTATTTT. Translating it yields CASSSLVVVRTDTQYF.

This clone appeared once. The V and J genes are TRBV7-2 and TRBJ1-5, with TRBD1 matching 8 bases. This CDR3 has 13 residues. V gave up 5 bases and J gave up 7 bases; unmatched junction bases: 4. CDR1 SGHTA and CDR2 FQGNSA come from the germline V gene. CDR3 nucleotide sequence: TGTGCCAGCAGCGGGACAGGCGGACAGCCCCAGCATTTT. Protein product: CASSGTGGQPQHF.